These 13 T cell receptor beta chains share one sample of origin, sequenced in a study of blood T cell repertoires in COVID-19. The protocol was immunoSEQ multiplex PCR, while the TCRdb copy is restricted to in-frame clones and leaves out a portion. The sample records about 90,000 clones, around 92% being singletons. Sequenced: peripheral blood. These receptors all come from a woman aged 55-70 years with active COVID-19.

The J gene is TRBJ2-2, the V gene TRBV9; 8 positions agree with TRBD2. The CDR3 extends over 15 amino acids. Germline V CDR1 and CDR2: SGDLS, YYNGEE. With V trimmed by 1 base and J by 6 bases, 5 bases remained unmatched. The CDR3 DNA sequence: TGTGCCAGCAGCGTACAAGCGGGAGCAGCCGGGGAGCTGTTTTTT. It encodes CASSVQAGAAGELFF.

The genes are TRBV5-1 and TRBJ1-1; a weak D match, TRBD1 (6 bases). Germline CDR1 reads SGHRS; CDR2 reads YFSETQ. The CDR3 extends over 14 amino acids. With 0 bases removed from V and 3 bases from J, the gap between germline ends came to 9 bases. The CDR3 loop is CASSLVAGDTEAFF. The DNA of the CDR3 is TGCGCCAGCAGCTTGGTAGCAGGGGACACTGAAGCTTTCTTT.

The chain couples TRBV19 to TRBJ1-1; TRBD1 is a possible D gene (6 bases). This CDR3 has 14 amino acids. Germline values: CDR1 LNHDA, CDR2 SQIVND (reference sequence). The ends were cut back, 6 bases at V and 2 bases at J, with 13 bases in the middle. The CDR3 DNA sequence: TGTGCCAGTAGCCTCACACAGGGAAACACTGAAGCTTTCTTT. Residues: CASSLTQGNTEAFF.

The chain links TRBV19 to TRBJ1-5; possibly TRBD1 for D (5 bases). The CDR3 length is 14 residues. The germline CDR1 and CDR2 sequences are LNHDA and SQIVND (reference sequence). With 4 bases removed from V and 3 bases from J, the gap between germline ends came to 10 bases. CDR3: CASSREGYNQPQHF. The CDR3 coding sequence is TGTGCCAGTAGTAGGGAGGGGTACAATCAGCCCCAGCATTTT.

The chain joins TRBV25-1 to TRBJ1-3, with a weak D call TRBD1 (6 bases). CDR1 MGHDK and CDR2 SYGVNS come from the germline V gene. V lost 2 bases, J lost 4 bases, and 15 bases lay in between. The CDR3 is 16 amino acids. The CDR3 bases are TGTGCCAGCAGTGAACTACAGGGAGTTTACGGAAACACCATATATTTT. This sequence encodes CASSELQGVYGNTIYF.

The CDR3 region is CASSYSGGRSYEQYF. CDR3 bases: TGTGCCAGCAGTTACTCAGGCGGGCGCTCCTACGAGCAGTACTTC. V usage is TRBV6-5 and J usage is TRBJ2-7; TRBD2 is a possible D gene (5 bases). This CDR3 comprises 15 residues. The V gene's germline CDR1 is MNHEY and CDR2 SVGAGI. The V gene lost 0 bases and the J gene lost 0 bases, with 9 bases spanning the gap.

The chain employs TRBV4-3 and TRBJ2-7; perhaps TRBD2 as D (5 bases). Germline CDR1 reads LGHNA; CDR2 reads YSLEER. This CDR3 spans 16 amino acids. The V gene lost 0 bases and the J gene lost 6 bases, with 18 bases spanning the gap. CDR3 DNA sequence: TGCGCCAGCAGCCAAGAACTGGAGGACCCGTGGTCCGAGCAGTACTTC. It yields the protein CASSQELEDPWSEQYF.

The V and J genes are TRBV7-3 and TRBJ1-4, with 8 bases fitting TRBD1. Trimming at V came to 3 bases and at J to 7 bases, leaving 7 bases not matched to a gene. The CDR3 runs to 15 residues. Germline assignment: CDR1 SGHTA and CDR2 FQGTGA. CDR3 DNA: TGTGCCAGCAGCTTGAGGACAGGGTACTCTGAAAAACTGTTTTTT. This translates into CASSLRTGYSEKLFF.

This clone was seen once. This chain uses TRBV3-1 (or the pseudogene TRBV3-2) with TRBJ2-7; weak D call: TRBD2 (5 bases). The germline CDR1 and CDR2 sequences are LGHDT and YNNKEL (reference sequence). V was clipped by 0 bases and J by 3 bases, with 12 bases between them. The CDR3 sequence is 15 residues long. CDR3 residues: CASSQDSGKSYEQYF. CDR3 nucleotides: TGTGCCAGCAGCCAAGATTCGGGGAAAAGCTACGAGCAGTACTTC.

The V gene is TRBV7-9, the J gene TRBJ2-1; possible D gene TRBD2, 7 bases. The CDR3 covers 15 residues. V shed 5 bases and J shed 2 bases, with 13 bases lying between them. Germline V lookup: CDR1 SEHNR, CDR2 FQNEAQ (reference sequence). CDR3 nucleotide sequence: TGTGCCAGCAGCCCCCGCGGGGGCGCCTACAATGAGCAGTTCTTC. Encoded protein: CASSPRGGAYNEQFF. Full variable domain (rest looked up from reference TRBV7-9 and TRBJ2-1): DTGVSQNPRHKITKRGQNVTFRCDPISEHNRLYWYRQTLGQGPEFLTYFQNEAQLEKSRLLSDRFSAERPKGSFSTLEIQRTEQGDSAMYLCASSPRGGAYNEQFFGPGTRLTVL.

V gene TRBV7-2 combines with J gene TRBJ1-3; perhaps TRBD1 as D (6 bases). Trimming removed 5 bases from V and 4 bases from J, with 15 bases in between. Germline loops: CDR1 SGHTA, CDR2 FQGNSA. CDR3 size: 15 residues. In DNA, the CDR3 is TGTGCCAGCAGCGCGAAGACCGGGACAGGAAACACCATATATTTT. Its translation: CASSAKTGTGNTIYF.

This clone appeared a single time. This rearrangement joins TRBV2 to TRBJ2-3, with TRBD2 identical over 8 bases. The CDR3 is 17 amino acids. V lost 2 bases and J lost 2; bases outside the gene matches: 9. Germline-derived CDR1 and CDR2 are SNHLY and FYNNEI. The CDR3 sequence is CASSERGSGVLTDTQYF. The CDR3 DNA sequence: TGTGCCAGCAGTGAAAGGGGTAGCGGGGTGCTCACAGATACGCAGTATTTT.

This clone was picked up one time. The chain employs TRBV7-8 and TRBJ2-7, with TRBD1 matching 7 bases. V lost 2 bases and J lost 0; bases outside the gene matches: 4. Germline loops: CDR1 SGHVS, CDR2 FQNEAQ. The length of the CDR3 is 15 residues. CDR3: CASSLWDSDSYEQYF. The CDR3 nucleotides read TGTGCCAGCAGCTTATGGGACAGTGACTCCTACGAGCAGTACTTC.